This T cell receptor beta chain was found in a study of shared clonotypes between healthy human individuals (TCRdb year 2020). Turning to the overall study: The cohort comprised a couple of women and three men aged 18 to 49 years. For each donor, CD4 naive and CD4 memory were each run on three plates, CD8 naive on two plates, and CD8 memory on one plate. To estimate repertoire size and how much clonotypes are shared between individuals, the study performed deep sequencing of blood TCR repertoires from roughly five healthy adults. To increase sequencing depth and limit assay-specific biases, TCR repertoire library preparation and sequencing were carried out by different laboratories using diverse techniques. Each donor's leukapheresis produced roughly between roughly 0.85 and 9.5 billion PBMCs.

CDR1 and CDR2 are drawn from the germline V gene (reference sequence): PRHDT, FYEKMQ. The junction carries 5 bases between V and J, which are trimmed by 0 bases and 5 bases respectively. The CDR3 covers 13 residues, taking in both the cysteine and the phenylalanine. The read is trimmed to its CDR3 DNA, 39 bases read in frame from base 1. Using the deep immunoSEQ assay, TCR CDR3 regions were amplified from genomic DNA by multiplex PCR. For each cell subset, the extracted genomic DNA was distributed evenly across all wells of several immunoSEQ 96-well plates, and each plate served as one replicate. Each replicate PCR for sorted subsets received about 220 ng genomic DNA, equal to around 32,000 T cell genomes. Purified libraries were quantified with a Qubit 3.0 fluorometer, sized on a Bioanalyzer 2100, and re-quantified with the KAPA Library Quantification kit. Every immunoSEQ 96-well plate was sequenced on a separate single-read 150-cycle Illumina NextSeq 550 flow cell. On the authors' methods: The immunoSEQ output contained only junctional sequences without quality scores, so filtering could not match that applied to full-length reads. Sequences were annotated with PyIR, a Python wrapper for IgBLAST v1.9, and V/J genes and CDR3 were assigned using IMGT germline references. Any read was removed if the V/J assignment was weak (E-value above 1e-6), the CDR3 was missing, or the read contained stop codons, out-of-frame junctions, or ambiguous translated residues. A V3J clonotype was defined by an identical inferred V gene, J gene, and CDR3 amino acid sequence. To compute the percentage overlap between repertoires, the number of shared unique clonotypes was divided by the size of the smaller repertoire. RTK rarefaction, the Chao1 estimator, and Recon v2.1 estimates of unobserved clonotypes were used to assess repertoire richness. Generation probabilities for all TCRbeta clonotypes obtained by the gDNA method from a handful of donors were computed using OLGA. In its TCRdb copy, this immuneACCESS table keeps in-frame sequences only and misses some clones. Where compared with another copy, unresolved V genes explain less than half of these, and the others have no known cause. V, J and clone size derive from that table, while D and trimming were established from the DNA sequence. This sample comprises roughly 600,000 clones, nearly 98% of them detected only once. Jointly, the top ten make up approximately 0.3% of the sample.

For the CD8 naive samples, CD45RO-negative cells were positively selected for CCR7, yielding a CD45RA+CCR7+ population from which TemRA cells were excluded. The donors were healthy, HIV-negative adults who had no recently reported acute infections or vaccinations. Every donor was a Caucasian adult living in Nashville, Tennessee, USA. After blood collection by leukapheresis, PBMCs were isolated using Ficoll-Histopaque density gradient centrifugation and then cryopreserved in the vapor phase of liquid nitrogen. Purity and quantity of every magnetically sorted T cell population were checked by analytical flow cytometry. Genomic DNA was isolated from each sorted fraction and quantified by UV absorbance on a Nanodrop 2000c. In regard to this clone: Which antigen it targets is not known. No base qualities exist here, and no much larger clone lies one base off it.

The research as a whole found: Sharing across several donors was observed for 5% to 6.5% of naive CD4, under 4% of naive CD8, 2.3% of memory CD4, and about 0.38% of memory CD8 clonotypes. Estimated clonotype richness was generally larger for naive than for memory subsets. Incomplete sequencing was indicated by rarefaction of sorted-subset datasets, despite the large sequencing depth. Because the study included only a small number of donors, the genetic and exposure-history diversity represented was limited. Compared with non-shared clonotypes, the clonotypes found in all four sorted-subset donors had higher generation probabilities. Pairwise subsampling indicated that sequencing depth was expected to affect the degree of clonotype sharing among donors. Only blood was sampled, and tissue TCR repertoires likely differ from those in blood.

This TCR derives from a young man in good health. Source material: naive CD8+ T cells sorted from blood. The sample's cell subset or site label, in plain terms: CD45RA+CCR7+. Recombination linked TRBV13 to TRBJ2-1; a tentative D match to TRBD2 spans 5 bases. The CDR3 reads as follows: CASSLGTNNEQFF. In nucleotide form, the sequence is TGTGCCAGCAGCTTAGGGACTAACAATGAGCAGTTCTTC.